The entry that follows covers one T cell receptor (beta chain) sequence. Its antigen remains unknown. This entry belongs to a study of shared clonotypes between healthy human individuals. In the study overall: The donors, a couple of women and a few men, were aged 18 to 49. Overall study results and limits: Generation probabilities of non-shared clonotypes were lower (relative to those shared by all four donors).

Generated by immunoSEQ multiplex PCR, the TCRdb table keeps only in-frame clones and is missing some. There are some 1 million clones in the sample; about 70% occur only once, and about 1.5% lies in the top ten. The V and J ends lost 7 bases and 7 bases respectively, with 11 bases between them. Germline values: CDR1 MNHNS, CDR2 SASEGT. This CDR3 region has 12 residues. V is TRBV6-1 and J is TRBJ1-5, with D possibly being TRBD1 (5 bases). The clonotype originates from a man aged 18 to 29 in good health. Sample: memory CD4+ T cells sorted from blood. Documented subset: CD45RA-negative fraction. CDR3 region: CASTWGTQPQHF. The CDR3 nucleotides read TGTGCCAGCACGTGGGGCACCCAGCCCCAGCATTTT.